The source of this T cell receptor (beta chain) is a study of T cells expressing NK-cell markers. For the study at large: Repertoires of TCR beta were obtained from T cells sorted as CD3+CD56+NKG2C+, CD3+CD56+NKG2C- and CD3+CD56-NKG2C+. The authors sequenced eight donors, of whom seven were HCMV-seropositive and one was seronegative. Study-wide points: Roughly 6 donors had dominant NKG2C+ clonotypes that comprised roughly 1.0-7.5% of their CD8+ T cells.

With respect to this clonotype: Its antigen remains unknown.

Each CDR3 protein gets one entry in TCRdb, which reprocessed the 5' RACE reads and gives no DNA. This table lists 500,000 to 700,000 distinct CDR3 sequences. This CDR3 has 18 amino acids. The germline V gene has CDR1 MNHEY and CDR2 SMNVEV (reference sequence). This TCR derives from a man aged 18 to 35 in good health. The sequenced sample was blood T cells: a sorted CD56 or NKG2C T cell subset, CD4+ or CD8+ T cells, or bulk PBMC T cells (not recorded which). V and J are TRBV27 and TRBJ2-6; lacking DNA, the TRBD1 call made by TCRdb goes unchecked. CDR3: CARKGARTVSSGANVLTF.